A single sample gave rise to the 30 T cell receptor beta chains below, sequenced in a study of graft-versus-host responses after intestinal transplantation. TCRdb's copy holds only in-frame clones and misses some; the assay was immunoSEQ multiplex PCR. The data show tens of thousands of clones, with roughly 72% seen just once and around 3.3% held by the top ten. Processing released intraepithelial and lamina propria lymphocytes from the graft tissue. The specimen was ileum tissue, collected 12 days after intestinal transplant. The receptors stem from a human patient who received an intestinal transplant, so some T cells may come from the graft donor.

The chain couples TRBV4-1 to TRBJ2-3, with D possibly TRBD2 on 6 matching bases. There are 15 residues in the CDR3. Trimming took off 0 bases at V and 8 bases at J, with 15 bases between the two ends. Per the germline V gene, CDR1 is MGHRA and CDR2 is YSYEKL. The CDR3: CASSQDVRGWVTQYF. CDR3 DNA sequence: TGCGCCAGCAGCCAAGATGTTCGGGGGTGGGTTACGCAGTATTTT.

This chain uses TRBV4-1 with TRBJ1-4; 9 nucleotides align to TRBD1. CDR1 and CDR2 (germline): MGHRA, YSYEKL. The CDR3 runs 16 residues. The V gene end was trimmed by 1 base and the J gene end by 2 bases; junction bases not matched to a gene: 2. The DNA for the CDR3 is TGCGCCAGCAGCCAAGTCGGGACAGGGACTAATGAAAAACTGTTTTTT. It translates to CASSQVGTGTNEKLFF.

The chain combines TRBV28 with TRBJ1-1, with D uncertain. CDR1 and CDR2 (germline): MDHEN, SYDVKM. V was trimmed by 5 bases and J by 9 bases, leaving 13 bases between them. The CDR3 spans 12 residues. CDR3 loop: CASSPLLLKAFF. CDR3 DNA sequence: TGTGCCAGCAGTCCCCTATTATTAAAAGCTTTCTTT.

This sequence joins TRBV7-3 and TRBJ2-1, with 8 bases lining up with TRBD2. The CDR3 runs 15 residues. CDR1 is SGHTA and CDR2 is FQGTGA in the germline V gene. J gave up 2 bases and V 3 bases, and 3 bases lay outside the gene matches. The CDR3, as DNA: TGTGCCAGCAGCTTTTCAGCGGGAGCCTACAATGAGCAGTTCTTC. This sequence encodes CASSFSAGAYNEQFF.

With respect to this clone: The sample carries other DNA sequences with the same CDR3. This rearrangement joins TRBV5-1 to TRBJ2-1, with 11 bases identical to TRBD2. This CDR3 has 15 residues. V gave up 4 bases and J gave up 4 bases; unmatched junction bases: 4. Germline assignment: CDR1 SGHRS and CDR2 YFSETQ. CDR3 loop: CASSLGTSGYNEQFF. The CDR3 DNA reads TGCGCCAGCAGCCTCGGGACTAGCGGATACAATGAGCAGTTCTTC.

This chain links TRBV21-1 with TRBJ1-4. TRBV21-1 is a listed pseudogene. The CDR3 totals 15 residues. Here the CDR3 DNA reads TGTGCCAGCAGCAAAGATCGGGACTCGAATGAAAAACTGTTTTTT. This codes for CASSKDRDSNEKLFF.

The V call is TRBV5-6, the J call TRBJ2-7; tentative D call: TRBD2 (6 bases). The ends were cut back, 4 bases at V and 2 bases at J, with 10 bases in the middle. The V gene's germline CDR1 is SGHDT and CDR2 YYEEEE. CDR3 size: 13 residues. The CDR3 nucleotides are TGTGCCAGCAGCGGGGGGTACCCCTACGAGCAGTACTTC. It encodes CASSGGYPYEQYF.

The rearrangement joins TRBV6-5 to TRBJ1-2; 7 bases are a match to TRBD1. CDR3 length: 14 residues. The ends lost 4 bases at V and 5 bases at J; junction bases unmatched: 7. Germline V gene data show CDR1 as MNHEY and CDR2 as SVGAGI. CDR3 sequence reads: CASSFETGLYGYTF. DNA for the CDR3: TGTGCCAGCAGTTTCGAGACAGGGTTGTATGGCTACACCTTC.

The chain uses TRBV9 and TRBJ2-3; D is perhaps TRBD2 (5 bases). The V and J ends lost 5 bases and 0 bases respectively, with 10 bases between them. Looked up from germline, CDR1 is SGDLS and CDR2 is YYNGEE. The CDR3 has 14 amino acids. The CDR3 protein is CASSPGSSTDTQYF. CDR3 nucleotides: TGTGCCAGCAGTCCGGGATCAAGCACAGATACGCAGTATTTT. Full variable domain (outside the CDR3, taken from reference TRBV9 and TRBJ2-3): DSGVTQTPKHLITATGQRVTLRCSPRSGDLSVYWYQQSLDQGLQFLIQYYNGEERAKGNILERFSAQQFPDLHSELNLSSLELGDSALYFCASSPGSSTDTQYFGPGTRLTVL.

The chain carries TRBV7-3 and TRBJ2-5, with D hard to call. The CDR3 length is 14 residues. V was cut by 1 base and J by 5 bases, with 11 bases left in between. CDR1 and CDR2 from the germline V gene are SGHTA and FQGTGA. CDR3 nucleotide sequence: TGTGCCAGCAGCTTAATGGCGGCGTCGGAGACCCAGTACTTC. The encoded protein is CASSLMAASETQYF.

This chain uses TRBV5-6 with TRBJ2-7; perhaps TRBD1 as D (5 bases). The CDR3 length is 14 residues. The V end was cut by 0 bases, the J end by 3 bases, with 10 bases between. Germline V gene data show CDR1 as SGHDT and CDR2 as YYEEEE. CDR3 nucleotide sequence: TGTGCCAGCAGCTTGGGACAGAGTTTCTACGAGCAGTACTTC. Its translation is CASSLGQSFYEQYF.

The V gene is TRBV4-1, the J gene TRBJ2-7; a possible D gene is TRBD1 (6 bases). V lost 4 bases and J lost 2, with 9 bases in between. Germline V CDR1 and CDR2: MGHRA, YSYEKL. This CDR3 is 13 amino acids long. The CDR3 DNA follows: TGCGCCAGCAGCCGGGACACAACCTACGAGCAGTACTTC. The encoded protein is CASSRDTTYEQYF.

The CDR3 protein is CASSSHLNTGELFF. CDR3 sequence (DNA): TGCGCCAGCAGCTCGCACTTGAACACCGGGGAGCTGTTTTTT. The V call is TRBV4-3, the J call TRBJ2-2, with D unclear. The CDR3 covers 14 residues. V dropped 5 bases and J dropped 1 base, with 8 bases sitting between them. CDR1 and CDR2 (germline): LGHNA, YSLEER.

The gene calls are TRBV4-1 and TRBJ2-7; D may be TRBD1 (5 bases). Germline V gene data show CDR1 as MGHRA and CDR2 as YSYEKL. V lost 0 bases and J lost 1, with 13 bases in between. The CDR3 is made up of 16 amino acids. In nucleotides, the CDR3 is TGCGCCAGCAGCCAAGATCTAGGGGCGCCTTCCTACGAGCAGTACTTC. This gives the protein CASSQDLGAPSYEQYF.

The J gene is TRBJ2-5, the V gene TRBV29-1; D remains ambiguous. CDR1 is SQVTM, CDR2 ANQGSEA, per germline. The CDR3 is made up of 13 amino acids. V lost 1 base to trimming and J lost 5 bases, with 11 bases between them. For the CDR3, the DNA is TGCAGCGTTGAAGCCCCAGGCCGGGAGACCCAGTACTTC. Its protein is CSVEAPGRETQYF.

V and J are TRBV7-9 and TRBJ1-3; no clear D. Deletions cut 5 bases from V and 2 bases from J, with 16 bases between. The CDR3 is made up of 16 amino acids. Germline CDR1 SEHNR, CDR2 FQNEAQ (reference sequence). CDR3 amino acids: CASSLRHLPAGNTIYF. CDR3 nucleotide sequence: TGTGCCAGCAGCCTCAGACACCTCCCAGCTGGAAACACCATATATTTT.

The genes are TRBV11-2 and TRBJ2-5; 8 bases agree with TRBD2. CDR1 is SGHAT and CDR2 is FQNNGV in the germline V gene. V was clipped by 2 bases and J by 5 bases; unmatched bases: 10. This CDR3 is built from 16 residues. The CDR3 bases are TGTGCCAGCAGCTTATTACCGGGGGAGCGGGGGGAGACCCAGTACTTC. Protein sequence: CASSLLPGERGETQYF.

This rearrangement joins TRBV7-8 to TRBJ2-2, with no clear D. This CDR3 comprises 17 residues. V was pared by 2 bases and J by 5 bases, with 18 bases between. Germline V gives CDR1 SGHVS, CDR2 FQNEAQ. Here the CDR3 reads CASSLFVLSGKTGELFF. In DNA, the CDR3 is TGTGCCAGCAGCTTATTCGTTTTATCAGGCAAAACCGGGGAGCTGTTTTTT.

The gene calls are TRBV4-3 and TRBJ2-3; D possibly corresponds to TRBD1 (6 bases). The CDR3 contains 15 residues. With 1 base removed from V and 5 bases from J, the gap between germline ends came to 13 bases. CDR1 is LGHNA, CDR2 YSLEER, per germline. The CDR3 region has the DNA TGCGCCAGCAGCCAAGCAAGGGGGTTTGGAGATACGCAGTATTTT. It is translated as CASSQARGFGDTQYF.

The chain recombines TRBV7-2 with TRBJ2-3, with D perhaps matching TRBD2 (6 bases). Germline V gene sequence: CDR1 SGHTA, CDR2 FQGNSA. This CDR3 is built from 16 residues. Trimming cost V 1 base and J 4 bases, with 15 bases left between them. The CDR3 protein is CASSLGIGGGADTQYF. Here the CDR3 DNA reads TGTGCCAGCAGCTTAGGGATCGGCGGCGGGGCAGATACGCAGTATTTT. Based on the CDR3 plus reference TRBV7-2 and TRBJ2-3, the full variable domain is GAGVSQSPSNKVTEKGKDVELRCDPISGHTALYWYRQSLGQGLEFLIYFQGNSAPDKSGLPSDRFSAERTGGSVSTLTIQRTQQEDSAVYLCASSLGIGGGADTQYFGPGTRLTVL.

CDR3 loop: CASSFLGNRGVYYNEQFF. CDR3 DNA sequence: TGCGCCAGCAGCTTTTTGGGAAACAGGGGCGTCTACTACAATGAGCAGTTCTTC. The V and J genes are TRBV5-1 and TRBJ2-1, with TRBD1 matching 7 bases. There are 18 residues in the CDR3. From germline, CDR1 is SGHRS and CDR2 YFSETQ. V lost 2 bases to trimming and J lost 3 bases; unmatched junction nucleotides: 14.

This sequence joins TRBV7-9 and TRBJ2-5; TRBD2 matches at 11 bases. CDR1 SEHNR and CDR2 FQNEAQ come from the germline V gene (reference sequence). The V gene end was trimmed by 5 bases and the J gene end by 5 bases; junction bases not matched to a gene: 7. CDR3 length: 15 residues. The CDR3 region has the DNA TGTGCCAGCAGCGCCCGACTAGCGGGGAGGGAGACCCAGTACTTC. It specifies CASSARLAGRETQYF.

The gene calls are TRBV25-1 and TRBJ1-2; 7 positions match TRBD1. Germline values: CDR1 MGHDK, CDR2 SYGVNS. J lost 6 bases, V lost 3 bases, and 10 bases had no gene match. This CDR3 is 15 amino acids long. This chain's CDR3 is CASSDPGQAQNGYTF. CDR3 coding DNA: TGTGCCAGCAGTGACCCAGGACAGGCACAAAATGGCTACACCTTC.

The CDR3 region has the DNA TGTGCCAGCAGTGGGGCTAGCGGGTACTGGGATGAGCAGTTCTTC. The encoded protein is CASSGASGYWDEQFF. The V and J genes are TRBV2 and TRBJ2-1; 8 positions agree with TRBD2. Germline lookup yields CDR1 SNHLY and CDR2 FYNNEI. Trimming cost V 4 bases and J 8 bases; bases outside gene matches: 10. The CDR3 has 15 amino acids.

The chain couples TRBV11-2 to TRBJ2-1; the D is unclear. Germline V gene lookup returns CDR1 SGHAT and CDR2 FQNNGV. This CDR3 has 15 residues. Trimming removed 5 bases from V and 6 bases from J, with 17 bases in between. CDR3 DNA sequence: TGTGCCAGCAGCCTGCCGTGGTTAACACGCAATGAGCAGTTCTTC. This translates into CASSLPWLTRNEQFF.

As concerns this clone: Other DNA sequences in this specimen translate into the identical CDR3. The chain couples TRBV5-1 to TRBJ2-5; D not certain. The CDR3 spans 14 residues. Trimming shortened V by 0 bases and J by 2 bases, and 8 bases separated the two germline ends. Germline CDR1 is SGHRS and CDR2 is YFSETQ. This CDR3 is CASSLAAGQETQYF. As DNA, the CDR3 is TGCGCCAGCAGCTTGGCAGCCGGGCAAGAGACCCAGTACTTC.

This CDR3 reads CASTLEGVGNTEAFF. The CDR3 bases are TGTGCCAGCACCCTTGAGGGTGTGGGGAACACTGAAGCTTTCTTT. This sequence joins TRBV4-2 and TRBJ1-1, with D uncertain. This CDR3 is 15 amino acids long. Germline CDR1 reads LGHNA; CDR2 reads YNFKEQ. Deletions cut 7 bases from V and 1 base from J, with 16 bases between.

This chain's CDR3 is CASSLASGAYEQYF. CDR3 bases: TGCGCCAGCAGCCTGGCCAGCGGGGCGTACGAGCAGTACTTC. The V and J genes are TRBV4-3 and TRBJ2-7, with TRBD2 identical over 7 bases. Germline CDR1 LGHNA, CDR2 YSLEER. With V trimmed by 4 bases and J by 4 bases, 7 bases remained unmatched. This CDR3 is built from 14 residues.

The V gene is TRBV7-9, the J gene TRBJ1-1; D is unclear. Germline-derived CDR1 and CDR2 are SEHNR and FQNEAQ (reference sequence). V shed 3 bases and J shed 4 bases, with 9 bases lying between them. This CDR3 spans 13 amino acids. CDR3 loop: CASSFGVGTEAFF. In DNA, the CDR3 is TGTGCCAGCAGCTTCGGTGTTGGCACTGAAGCTTTCTTT.

About this clone: Other DNA sequences from this sample encode an identical CDR3 as well. The chain recombines TRBV6-4 with TRBJ2-3; 9 nucleotides match TRBD2. In germline, CDR1 is MRHNA, CDR2 SNTAGT. J lost 2 bases, V lost 9 bases, and 6 bases had no gene match. This CDR3 has 14 amino acids. The CDR3 reads CASSLAGDTDTQYF. The CDR3 DNA reads TGTGCCAGTAGCTTAGCGGGGGACACAGATACGCAGTATTTT.